This T cell receptor (beta chain) derives from a study of Ad26.COV2.S vaccination and SARS-CoV-2 variants. Study as a whole: Donor was assigned to the Ad26.COV2.S arm of trial COV1001.

The study, taken as a whole, reports: Vaccine and placebo groups showed comparable non-spike TCR breadth. Individuals receiving vaccine had higher spike-specific TCR breadth than placebo recipients did.

Sequenced by immunoSEQ multiplex PCR; TCRdb stores in-frame clones only, minus some. Among roughly 380,000 clones listed, more than 75% were seen once. About this clone itself: The antigen remains unidentified. Within the sample, other DNA sequences also encode this same CDR3.

Indicated treatment: approximately 18 received Ad26.COV2.S at low or high dose, single or two shots; about 5 received placebo; per-sample allocation not given. Following the first vaccine or placebo injection, samples were taken on day 63. An adult donor aged 18-55 years was enrolled in Boston. Sequencing was performed on peripheral blood, taken in a trial of Ad26.COV2.S vaccine versus placebo. This receptor was obtained from a person aged 18 to 65 who received the Ad26.COV2.S COVID-19 vaccine or a placebo.

The CDR3: CASSLDGNYGYTF. The CDR3 nucleotides read TGTGCCAGCAGTTTAGACGGAAACTATGGCTACACCTTC. The rearrangement uses TRBV27 and TRBJ1-2; D not resolved. This CDR3 region has 13 residues. The germline V gene has CDR1 MNHEY and CDR2 SMNVEV (reference sequence). V lost 2 bases, J lost 2 bases, and 6 bases lay in between.